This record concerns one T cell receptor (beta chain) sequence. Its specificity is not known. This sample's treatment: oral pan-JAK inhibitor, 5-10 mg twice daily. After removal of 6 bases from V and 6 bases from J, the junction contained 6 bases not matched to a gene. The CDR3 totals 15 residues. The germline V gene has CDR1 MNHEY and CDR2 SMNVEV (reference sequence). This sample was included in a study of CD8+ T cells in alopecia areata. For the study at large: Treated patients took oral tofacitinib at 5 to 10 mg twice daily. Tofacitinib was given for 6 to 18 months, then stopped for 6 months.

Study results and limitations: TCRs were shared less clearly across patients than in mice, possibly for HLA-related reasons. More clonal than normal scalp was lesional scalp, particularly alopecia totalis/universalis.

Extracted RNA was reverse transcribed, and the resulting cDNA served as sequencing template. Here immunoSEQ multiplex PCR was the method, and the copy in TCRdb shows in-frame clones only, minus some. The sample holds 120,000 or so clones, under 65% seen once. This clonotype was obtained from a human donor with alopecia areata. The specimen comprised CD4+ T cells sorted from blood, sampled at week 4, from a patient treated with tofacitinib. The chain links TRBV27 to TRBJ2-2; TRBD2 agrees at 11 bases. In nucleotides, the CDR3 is TGTGCCAGCAGCGGACTAGCGGGCGCATCCGGGGAGCTGTTTTTT. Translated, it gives CASSGLAGASGELFF.